The sequence of this TCR beta chain was determined in a study of lymphopenia after photon versus proton radiotherapy (dated by TCRdb to between 2017 and 2020). Concerning the study at large: Photon and proton radiation therapy were compared by the study for their immunological effects in patients with gastrointestinal tumors who developed high-grade lymphopenia. The goal of the study was to characterize the differences between the two radiation modalities in how they affect the immune system. A cohort of roughly 18 patients with gastrointestinal tumors who received either photon or proton therapy and subsequently developed lymphopenia was included.

Broader findings and caveats from the paper: Among patients across the cohort who died, overall survival time showed an inverse correlation with a larger post-nadir drop in TCR diversity. After the lymphocyte count nadir, photon-treated repertoires showed oligoclonal expansion, especially of CD8+ Temra cells, which drove the drop in diversity. The survival association was assessed only in patients who died, and the authors presented better survival with proton therapy as a possibility rather than a demonstrated result. Proton-treated patients stayed relatively stable during treatment, while photon-treated patients lost naive T cells and TCR diversity and gained effector/memory populations.

For this clone: This receptor's antigen is unknown. Base qualities were left out, and no much larger clone turns up one base away.

Library prep was done by the immunoSEQ multiplex PCR assay. Deep sequencing of rearranged TCR beta loci, alongside multiparametric flow cytometry, was used to profile T cell repertoires. Here the immuneACCESS table is served through TCRdb, limited to in-frame sequences with V and J called. Missing clones are a known gap in these copies; in checked studies unresolved V genes cover under half, and the rest lacks a known reason. Here the sample has 25,000 to 35,000 clones; about nine tenths occur a single time. The ten largest clones take up roughly 6.2% of the sample. The germline V and J ends show losses of 4 bases and 7 bases respectively, and no gene match explains 4 bases of the junction. The CDR3 spans 13 residues, from the cysteine through the phenylalanine. CDR3 DNA is the only sequence kept; it has 39 bases, read in frame from the first base. CDR1 and CDR2 were assigned from the germline V gene as SQVTM and ANQGSEA.

Sample: peripheral blood, taken from a patient treated with photon-based radiotherapy. This TCR derives from a woman aged 45-60 years with pancreatic cancer. The chain was built from TRBV29-1 and TRBJ1-5, with TRBD1 identical over 10 junction bases. The DNA sequence is given as TGCAGCGTTGGGGGGACAGGGGTGCAGCCCCAGCATTTT. It encodes CSVGGTGVQPQHF.